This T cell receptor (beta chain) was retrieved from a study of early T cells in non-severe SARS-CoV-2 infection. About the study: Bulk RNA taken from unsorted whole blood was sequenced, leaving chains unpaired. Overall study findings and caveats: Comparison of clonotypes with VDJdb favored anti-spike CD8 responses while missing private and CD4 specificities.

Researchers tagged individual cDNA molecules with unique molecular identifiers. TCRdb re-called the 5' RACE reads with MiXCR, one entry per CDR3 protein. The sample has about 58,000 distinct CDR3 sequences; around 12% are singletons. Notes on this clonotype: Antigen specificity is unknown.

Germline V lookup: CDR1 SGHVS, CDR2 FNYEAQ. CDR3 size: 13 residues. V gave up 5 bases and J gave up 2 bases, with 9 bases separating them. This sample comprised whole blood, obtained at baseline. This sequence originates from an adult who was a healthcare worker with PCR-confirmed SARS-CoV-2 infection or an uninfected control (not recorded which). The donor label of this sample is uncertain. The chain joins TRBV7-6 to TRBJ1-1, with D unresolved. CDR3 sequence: CASSPTRNTEAFF. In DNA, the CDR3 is TGTGCCAGCAGCCCGACAAGAAACACTGAAGCTTTCTTT.